This entry lists 2 T cell receptor beta chains sequenced from one sample in a study of graft-versus-host responses after intestinal transplantation (dated by TCRdb to the early 2020s). The library came from the immunoSEQ multiplex PCR assay. The table was pulled from immuneACCESS by TCRdb, which kept in-frame rearrangements only. Such tables lose some clones; where checked, under half of the loss comes from unresolved V genes, and the rest has no known cause. The sample table records around 90,000 clones; roughly 93% of these occur just once. Over 0.45% of the sample belongs to the ten largest clones. Their cognate antigens are unknown. The label giving this sample's time point can be read as: cells obtained before transplantation from donor or recipient. Sample: unstimulated CD8+ T cells sorted from spleen or lymph node cells, taken before intestinal transplant. Receptors originate from a human donor who received an intestinal transplant.

This chain uses TRBV2 with TRBJ2-7, with 7 bases that match TRBD2. Germline CDR1 and CDR2: SNHLY and FYNNEI. J was trimmed by 4 bases and V by 7 bases; bases with no gene match: 4. The CDR3 is 12 residues long. CDR3 nucleotide sequence: TGTGCCAGCACGGCTAGCGGATACGAGCAGTACTTC. Residues: CASTASGYEQYF. Based on the CDR3 plus reference TRBV2 and TRBJ2-7, the full variable domain is EPEVTQTPSHQVTQMGQEVILRCVPISNHLYFYWYRQILGQKVEFLVSFYNNEISEKSEIFDDQFSVERPDGSNFTLKIRSTKLEDSAMYFCASTASGYEQYFGPGTRLTVT.

The CDR3 sequence: CAWTKLDREDTEAFF. The CDR3 DNA follows: TGTGCCTGGACTAAGCTGGACAGGGAGGACACTGAAGCTTTCTTT. The rearrangement links TRBV30 to TRBJ1-1; 8 bases align to TRBD1. The germline CDR1 and CDR2 sequences are GTSNPN and SVGIG (reference sequence). V lost 4 bases and J lost 3; bases outside the gene matches: 10. There are 15 residues in the CDR3.